This T cell receptor beta chain was sequenced for a study of CD8+CD57+ T cells in acquired aplastic anemia. In the study overall: DNA from sorted CD4+ and CD8+ cells averaged roughly 3.4 ug.

With regard to this clonotype: Its matching antigen is unknown.

Genomic DNA, serving as template, underwent TCR beta VDJ and CDR3 profiling. One entry per CDR3 protein results from TCRdb running MiXCR on the reads. The table lists over 150,000 distinct CDR3 sequences, roughly 65% of them singletons, with roughly 43% in the top ten. Whole-study findings and limits: Patients and controls shared roughly 31 CD8+ CDR3 sequences, highly expressed in patients. Patients did not significantly differ from controls in CD8+ Simpson's diversity.

Individuals selected for sequencing had exhibited CD8+CD57+ cell expansion on flow cytometry. The V and J ends lost 6 bases and 0 bases respectively, with 8 bases between them. The germline V gene encodes CDR1 DFQATT and CDR2 SNEGSKA (reference sequence). The CDR3 has 12 amino acids. Sequences were obtained from sorted CD4+, CD8+, or CD8+CD57+ T cells (not recorded which) from PBMCs. The TCR sequence derives from a human donor with aplastic anemia. The rearrangement uses TRBV20-1 and TRBJ1-1, with a possible D match to TRBD1 (6 bases). As DNA, the CDR3 is TGCAGTGCCCGGACAGTGAACACTGAAGCTTTCTTT. Translating it yields CSARTVNTEAFF.